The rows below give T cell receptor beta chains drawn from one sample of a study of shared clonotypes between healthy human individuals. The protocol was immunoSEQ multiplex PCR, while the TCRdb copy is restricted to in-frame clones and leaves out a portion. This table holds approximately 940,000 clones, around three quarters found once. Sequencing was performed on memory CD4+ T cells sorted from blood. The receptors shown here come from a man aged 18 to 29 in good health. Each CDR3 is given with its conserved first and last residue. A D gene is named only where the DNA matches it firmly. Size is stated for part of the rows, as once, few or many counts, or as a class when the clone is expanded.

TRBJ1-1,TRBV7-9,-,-,TGTGCCAGCAGCCTTGATCCAATGTTCGCAGCTTTCTTT,CASSLDPMFAAFF
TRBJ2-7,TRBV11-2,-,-,TGTGCCAGCAGTCCTCCGGCCTGGGAAACCTACGAGCAGTACTTC,CASSPPAWETYEQYF
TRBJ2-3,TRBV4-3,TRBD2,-,TGCGCCAGCAGCCAAACCCCCGGGACTAGCGGGAGCACAGATACGCAGTATTTT,CASSQTPGTSGSTDTQYF
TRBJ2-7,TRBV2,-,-,TGTGCCAGCAGTGCCGGCCCCGGGGAGCAGTACTTC,CASSAGPGEQYF
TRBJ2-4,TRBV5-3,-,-,TGTGCCAGAAGCCAGGACAGATTAGCCAAAAACATTCAGTACTTC,CARSQDRLAKNIQYF
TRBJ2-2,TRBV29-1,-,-,TGCAGCGTCCTCAAAGGGACAACGAACACCGGGGAGCTGTTTTTT,CSVLKGTTNTGELFF
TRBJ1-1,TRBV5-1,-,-,TGCGCCAGCAGTTTGATTGGGACACCTAACACTGAAGCTTTCTTT,CASSLIGTPNTEAFF
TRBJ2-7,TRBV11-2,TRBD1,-,TGTGCCAGCAGCTTAACACGGGACAGGGGATCCTACGAGCAGTACTTC,CASSLTRDRGSYEQYF
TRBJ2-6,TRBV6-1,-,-,TGTGCCAGCAGTGTTTCTGTCTCTGGGGCCAACGTCCTGACTTTC,CASSVSVSGANVLTF
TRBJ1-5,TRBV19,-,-,TGTGCCAGTGGTTACAACCCGGATCAGCCCCAGCATTTT,CASGYNPDQPQHF
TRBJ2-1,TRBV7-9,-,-,TGTGCCAGCAGTCCAAGCGGAGCCCCTTACAATGAGCAGTTCTTC,CASSPSGAPYNEQFF
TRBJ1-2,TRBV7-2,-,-,TGTGCCAGCAGCTCCCGACCGGGAACCGGCTACACCTTC,CASSSRPGTGYTF
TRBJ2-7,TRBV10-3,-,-,TGTGCCATCAGTGAGTCAGCTCAAACCTACGAGCAGTACTTC,CAISESAQTYEQYF
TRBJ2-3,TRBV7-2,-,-,TGTGCCAGCCAGGGGGACTATACGCAGTATTTT,CASQGDYTQYF
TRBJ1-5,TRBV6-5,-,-,TGTGCCAGCAGACCGGACAGAAATAGCAATCAGCCCCAGCATTTT,CASRPDRNSNQPQHF
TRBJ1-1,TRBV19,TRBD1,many,TGTGCCAGTACCTTAGGGACAGGGAGAATGAACACTGAAGCTTTCTTT,CASTLGTGRMNTEAFF
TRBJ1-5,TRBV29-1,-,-,TGCAGCGTTGAGTTATCGACAGGTCCGCAATCAGCCCAGCATTTT,CSVELSTGPQSAQHF
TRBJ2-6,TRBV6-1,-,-,TGTGCCAGCAGGCCTCCGGGATGGGCCAACGTCCTGACTTTC,CASRPPGWANVLTF
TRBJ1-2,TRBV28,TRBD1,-,TGTGCCAGCAGGGCGACCCGACAGGGAGATTATGGCTACACCTTC,CASRATRQGDYGYTF
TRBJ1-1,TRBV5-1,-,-,TGCGCCAGCAGCTTGGCGGCGGGGGCGAGGACTGAAGCTTTCTTT,CASSLAAGARTEAFF
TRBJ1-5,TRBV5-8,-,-,TGTGCCAGCAGCCCAGGGACCGCCACTAACAATCAGCCCCAGCATTTT,CASSPGTATNNQPQHF
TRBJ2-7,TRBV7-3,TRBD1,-,TGTGCCAGCAGCTTCACCGGGACAGGGGCGGTCGAGCAGTACTTC,CASSFTGTGAVEQYF
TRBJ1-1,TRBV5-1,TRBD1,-,TGCGCCAGCAGCTTAGGTGGGACAGGGGGCATGAACACTGAAGCTTTCTTT,CASSLGGTGGMNTEAFF
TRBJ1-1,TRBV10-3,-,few,TGTGCCATCAGTGATGGGGTCGAGGGGCAGACTGAAGCTTTCTTT,CAISDGVEGQTEAFF
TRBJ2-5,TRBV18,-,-,TGTGCCAGCTCACCCGCGGCAGGCCGAGCTTCAGAGACCCAGTACTTC,CASSPAAGRASETQYF
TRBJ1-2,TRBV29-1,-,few,TGCAGCGCCAACGAGGGGTATGGCTACACCTTC,CSANEGYGYTF
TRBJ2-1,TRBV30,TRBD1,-,TGTGCCTGGATCCCCGGGACAGGGGTCCACTACAATGAGCAGTTCTTC,CAWIPGTGVHYNEQFF
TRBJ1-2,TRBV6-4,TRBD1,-,TGTGCCAGCGCGCCCCAAGGGACAGCCTCTAACTATGGCTACACCTTC,CASAPQGTASNYGYTF
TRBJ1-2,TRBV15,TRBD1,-,TGTGCCACCTCAGCCCGGGACAGGGTCACTGGCTACACCTTC,CATSARDRVTGYTF
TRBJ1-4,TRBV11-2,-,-,TGTGCCAGCAGCTCCCGGGGTGGGCGGGATGAAAAACTGTTTTTT,CASSSRGGRDEKLFF
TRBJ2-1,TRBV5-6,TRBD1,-,TGTGCCAGCAGCTCCAACCCGGGACAGGGTAACTACAATGAGCAGTTCTTC,CASSSNPGQGNYNEQFF
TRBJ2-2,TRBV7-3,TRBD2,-,TGTGCCAGCAGCTTAAGCAGCGGGGGGAACACCGGGGAGCTGTTTTTT,CASSLSSGGNTGELFF
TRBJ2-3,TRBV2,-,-,TGTGCCAGCAGACGACAGGGCACAGATACGCAGTATTTT,CASRRQGTDTQYF
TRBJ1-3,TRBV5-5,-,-,TGTGCCAGCAGCTCACTGGACGGCTCTGGAAACACCATATATTTT,CASSSLDGSGNTIYF
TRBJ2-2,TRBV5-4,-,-,TGTGCCAGCAGGGGGGCGTACACCGGGGAGCTGTTTTTT,CASRGAYTGELFF
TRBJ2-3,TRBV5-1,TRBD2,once,TGCGCCAGCAGTGAGCGGGGCACGGGCACAGATACGCAGTATTTT,CASSERGTGTDTQYF
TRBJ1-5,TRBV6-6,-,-,TGTGCCAGCAGCCCAAAAATGGTGCAGCCCCAGCATTTT,CASSPKMVQPQHF
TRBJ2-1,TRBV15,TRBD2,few,TGTGCCACCAGCAGAGATCGCCGAGCTAGCGGGATCAATGAGCAGTTCTTC,CATSRDRRASGINEQFF
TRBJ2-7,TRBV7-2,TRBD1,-,TGTGCCAGCAGCTTAGGGTGGGACAGGGGCTACAAGCAGTACTTC,CASSLGWDRGYKQYF
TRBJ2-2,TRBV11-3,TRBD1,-,TGTGCCAGCAGCCTGACCGGGACAGGGATTAGGGAGCTGTTTTTT,CASSLTGTGIRELFF
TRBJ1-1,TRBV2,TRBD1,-,TGTGCCAGCAGTGGGGACAGGGGAAAGACTGAAGCTTTCTTT,CASSGDRGKTEAFF
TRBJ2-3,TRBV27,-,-,TGTGCCAGCAGCCCGGGGTTCAGGGGAACAGATACGCAGTATTTT,CASSPGFRGTDTQYF